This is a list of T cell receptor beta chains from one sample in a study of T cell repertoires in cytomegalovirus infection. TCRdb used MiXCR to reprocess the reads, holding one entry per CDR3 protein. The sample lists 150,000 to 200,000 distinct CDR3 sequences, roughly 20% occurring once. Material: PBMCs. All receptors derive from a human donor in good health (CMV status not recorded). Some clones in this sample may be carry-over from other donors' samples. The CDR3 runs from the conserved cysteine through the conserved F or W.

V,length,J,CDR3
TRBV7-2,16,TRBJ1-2,CASSLALETGNYGYTF
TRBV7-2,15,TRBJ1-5,CASSPDRGLGQPQHF
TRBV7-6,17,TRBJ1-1,CASSPRGAGQLNTEAFF
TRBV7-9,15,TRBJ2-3,CASVDTGRDADTQYF
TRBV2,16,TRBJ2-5,CASSDEEEGRQETQYF
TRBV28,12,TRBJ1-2,CASTLTGDGYTF
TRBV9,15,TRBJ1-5,CASSVAPDSNQPQHF
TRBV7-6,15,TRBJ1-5,CASSPTGGPNQPQHF
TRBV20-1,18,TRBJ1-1,CSARALDRAANGNTEAFF
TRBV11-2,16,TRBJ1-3,CASSPSGSGSGNTIYF
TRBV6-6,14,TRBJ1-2,CASSYTRTNYGYTF
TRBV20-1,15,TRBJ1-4,CSASPQGATNEKLFF
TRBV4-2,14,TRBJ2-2,CASSQEAQRFELFF
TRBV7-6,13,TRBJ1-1,CASSPFRGRSAFF
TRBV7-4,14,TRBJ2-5,CASSYIGAEETQYF
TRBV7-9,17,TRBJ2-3,CASSPMASGGVADTQYF
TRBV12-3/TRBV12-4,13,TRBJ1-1,CASSLGATTEAFF
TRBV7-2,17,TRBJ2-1,CASSTRGLAGSGLEQFF
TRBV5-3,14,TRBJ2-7,CASSWGQTSYEQYF
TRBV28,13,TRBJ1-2,CACSGQFLYGYTF
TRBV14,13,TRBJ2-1,CASSQDIEGFGFF
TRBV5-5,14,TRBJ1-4,CASSSTGGPEKLFF
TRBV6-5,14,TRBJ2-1,CASSYGGALNEQFF
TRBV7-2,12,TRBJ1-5,CASSLYQRPQHF
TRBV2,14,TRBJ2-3,CASGGAGVMDTQYF
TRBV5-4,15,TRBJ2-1,CASSLKGRVGNEQFF
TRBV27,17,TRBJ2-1,CASSLTGLAHGGNEQFF
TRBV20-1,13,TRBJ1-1,CSARATGVSEAFF
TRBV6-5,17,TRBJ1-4,CASSYSGSRRTNEKLFF
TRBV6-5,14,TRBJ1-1,CASSLVGWNTEAFF
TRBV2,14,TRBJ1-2,CASSGRDPPYGYTF
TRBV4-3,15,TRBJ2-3,CASSQGTRGTDTQYF
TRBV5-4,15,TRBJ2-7,CASSLLAGGQGEQYF
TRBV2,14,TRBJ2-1,CASSASRGANEQFF
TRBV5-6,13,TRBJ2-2,CASSYRDTGELFF
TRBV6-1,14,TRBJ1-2,CASSDQGRGDGYTF
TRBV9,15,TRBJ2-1,CASSVDEVSYNEQFF
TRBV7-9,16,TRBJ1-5,CASSPRRPDGNQPQHF
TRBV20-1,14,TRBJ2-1,CSARSGATYNEQFF
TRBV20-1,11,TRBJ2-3,CSAYRVDTQYF
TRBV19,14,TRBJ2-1,CASMRGATYNEQFF
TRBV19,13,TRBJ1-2,CASSIRQIYGYTF
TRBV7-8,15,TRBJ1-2,CASSLGQDYTNGYTF
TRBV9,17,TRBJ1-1,CASSVANRGASVTEAFF
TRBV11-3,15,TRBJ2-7,CASSFPGQGAYEQYF
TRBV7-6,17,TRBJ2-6,CASSSGDSYSGANVLTF
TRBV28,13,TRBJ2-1,CASKREVRDEQFF
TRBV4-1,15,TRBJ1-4,CASSQGHPSGEKLFF
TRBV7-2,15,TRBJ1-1,CASSLSGTAHTEAFF